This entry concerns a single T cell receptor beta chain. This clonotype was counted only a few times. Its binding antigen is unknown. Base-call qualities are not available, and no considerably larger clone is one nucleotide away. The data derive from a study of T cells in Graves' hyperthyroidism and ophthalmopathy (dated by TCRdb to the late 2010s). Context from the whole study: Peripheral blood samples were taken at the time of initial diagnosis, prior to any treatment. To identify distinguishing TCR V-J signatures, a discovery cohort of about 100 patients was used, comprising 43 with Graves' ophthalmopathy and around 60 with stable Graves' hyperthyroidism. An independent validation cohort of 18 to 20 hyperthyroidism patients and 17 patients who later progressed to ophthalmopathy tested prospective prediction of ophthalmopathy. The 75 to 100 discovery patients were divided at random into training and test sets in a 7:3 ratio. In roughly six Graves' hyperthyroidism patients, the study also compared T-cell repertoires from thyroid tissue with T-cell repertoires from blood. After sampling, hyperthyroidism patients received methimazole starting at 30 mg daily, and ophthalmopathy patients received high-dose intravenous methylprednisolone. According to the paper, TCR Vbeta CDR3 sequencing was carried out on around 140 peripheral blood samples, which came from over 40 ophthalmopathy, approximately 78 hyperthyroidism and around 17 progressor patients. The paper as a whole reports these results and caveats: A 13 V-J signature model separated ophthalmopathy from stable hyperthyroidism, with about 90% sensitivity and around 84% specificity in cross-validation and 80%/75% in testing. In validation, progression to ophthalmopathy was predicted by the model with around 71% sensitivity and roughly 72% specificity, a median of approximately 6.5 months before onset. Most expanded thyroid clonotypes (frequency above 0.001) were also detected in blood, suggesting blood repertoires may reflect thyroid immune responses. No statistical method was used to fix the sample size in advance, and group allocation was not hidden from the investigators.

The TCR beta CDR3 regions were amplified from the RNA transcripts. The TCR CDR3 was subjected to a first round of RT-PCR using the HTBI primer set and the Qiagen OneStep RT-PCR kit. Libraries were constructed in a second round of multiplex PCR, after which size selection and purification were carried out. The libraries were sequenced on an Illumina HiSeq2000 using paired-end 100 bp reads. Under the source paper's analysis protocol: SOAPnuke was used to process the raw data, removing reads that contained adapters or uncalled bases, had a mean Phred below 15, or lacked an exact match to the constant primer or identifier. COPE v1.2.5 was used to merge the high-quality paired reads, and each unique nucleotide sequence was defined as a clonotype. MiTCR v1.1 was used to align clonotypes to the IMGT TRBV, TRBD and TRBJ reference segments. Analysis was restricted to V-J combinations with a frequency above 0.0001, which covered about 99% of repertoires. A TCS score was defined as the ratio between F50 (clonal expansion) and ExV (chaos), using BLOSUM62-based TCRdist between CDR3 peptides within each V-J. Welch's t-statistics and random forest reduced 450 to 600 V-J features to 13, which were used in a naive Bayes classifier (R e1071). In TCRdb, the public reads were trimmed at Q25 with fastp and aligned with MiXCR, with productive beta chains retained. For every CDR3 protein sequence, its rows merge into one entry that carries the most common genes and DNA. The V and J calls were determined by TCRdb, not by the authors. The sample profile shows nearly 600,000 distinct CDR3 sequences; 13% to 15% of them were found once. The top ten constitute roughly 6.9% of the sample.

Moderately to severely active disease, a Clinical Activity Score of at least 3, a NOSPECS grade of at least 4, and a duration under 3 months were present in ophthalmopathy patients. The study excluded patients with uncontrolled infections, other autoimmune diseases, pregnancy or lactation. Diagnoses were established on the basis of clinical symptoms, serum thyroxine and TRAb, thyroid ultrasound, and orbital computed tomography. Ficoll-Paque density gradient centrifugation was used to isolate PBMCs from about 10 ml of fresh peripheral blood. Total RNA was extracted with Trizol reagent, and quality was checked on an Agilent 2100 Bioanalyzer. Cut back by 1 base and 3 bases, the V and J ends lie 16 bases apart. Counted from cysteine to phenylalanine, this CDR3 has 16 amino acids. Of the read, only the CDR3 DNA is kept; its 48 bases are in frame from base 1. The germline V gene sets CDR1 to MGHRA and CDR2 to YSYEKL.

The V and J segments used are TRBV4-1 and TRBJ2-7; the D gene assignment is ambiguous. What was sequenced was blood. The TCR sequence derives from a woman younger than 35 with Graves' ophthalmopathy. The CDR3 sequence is CASSQGRQARYYEQYF. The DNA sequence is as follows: TGCGCCAGCAGCCAAGGAAGGCAGGCTCGTTACTACGAGCAGTACTTC.